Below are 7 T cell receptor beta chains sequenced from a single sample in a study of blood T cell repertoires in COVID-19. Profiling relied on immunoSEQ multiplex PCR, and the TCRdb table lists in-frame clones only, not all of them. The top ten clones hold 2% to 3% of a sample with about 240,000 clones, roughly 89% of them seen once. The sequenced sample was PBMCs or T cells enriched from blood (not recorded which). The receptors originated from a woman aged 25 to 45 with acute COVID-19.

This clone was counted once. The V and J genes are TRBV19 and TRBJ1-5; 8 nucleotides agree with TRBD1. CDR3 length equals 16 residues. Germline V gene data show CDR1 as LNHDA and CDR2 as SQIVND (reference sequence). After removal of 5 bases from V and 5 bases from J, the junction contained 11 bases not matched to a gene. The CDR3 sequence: CASSPLPGQAYQPQHF. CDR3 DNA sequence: TGTGCCAGTAGTCCCCTCCCGGGACAGGCTTATCAGCCCCAGCATTTT.

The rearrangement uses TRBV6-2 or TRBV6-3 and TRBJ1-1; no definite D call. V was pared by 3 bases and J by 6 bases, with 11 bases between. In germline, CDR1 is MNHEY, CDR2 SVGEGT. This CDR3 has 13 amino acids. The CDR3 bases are TGTGCCAGCAGTTATGGGAGGGTGGCTGAAGCTTTCTTT. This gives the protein CASSYGRVAEAFF.

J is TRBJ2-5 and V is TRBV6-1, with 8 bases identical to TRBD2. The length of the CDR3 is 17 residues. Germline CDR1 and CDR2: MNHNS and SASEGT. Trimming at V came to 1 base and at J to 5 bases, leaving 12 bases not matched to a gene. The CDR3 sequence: CASSEGSSGGGSETQYF. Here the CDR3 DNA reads TGTGCCAGCAGTGAAGGATCCAGCGGGGGAGGGTCGGAGACCCAGTACTTC.

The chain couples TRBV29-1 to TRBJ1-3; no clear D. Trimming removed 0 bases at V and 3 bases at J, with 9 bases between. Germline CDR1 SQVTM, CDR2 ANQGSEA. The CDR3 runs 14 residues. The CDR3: CSVEDAGYGNTIYF. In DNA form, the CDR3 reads TGCAGCGTTGAAGATGCGGGATATGGAAACACCATATATTTT. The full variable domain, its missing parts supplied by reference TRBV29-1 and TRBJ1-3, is SAVISQKPSRDICQRGTSLTIQCQVDSQVTMMFWYRQQPGQSLTLIATANQGSEATYESGFVIDKFPISRPNLTFSTLTVSNMSPEDSSIYLCSVEDAGYGNTIYFGEGSWLTVV.

The CDR3 sequence is CASSLGTGENYGYTF. CDR3 nucleotide sequence: TGCGCCAGCAGCTTGGGGACAGGGGAAAACTATGGCTACACCTTC. V usage is TRBV5-1 and J usage is TRBJ1-2, with 9 bases lining up with TRBD1. CDR1 and CDR2 from the germline V gene are SGHRS and YFSETQ. This CDR3 is 15 amino acids long. With V trimmed by 0 bases and J by 2 bases, 2 bases remained unmatched.

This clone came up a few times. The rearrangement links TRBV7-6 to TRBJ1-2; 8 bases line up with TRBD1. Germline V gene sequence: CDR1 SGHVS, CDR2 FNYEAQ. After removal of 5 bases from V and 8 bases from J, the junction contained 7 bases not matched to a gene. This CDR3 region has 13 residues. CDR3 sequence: CASSPSTGEGYTF. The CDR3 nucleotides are TGTGCCAGCAGCCCCTCGACAGGGGAAGGCTACACCTTC.

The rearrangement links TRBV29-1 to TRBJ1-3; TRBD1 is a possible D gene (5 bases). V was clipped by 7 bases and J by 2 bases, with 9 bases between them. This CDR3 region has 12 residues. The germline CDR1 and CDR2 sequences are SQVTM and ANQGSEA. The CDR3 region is CSAGGAGNTIYF. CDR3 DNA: TGCAGCGCTGGGGGGGCTGGAAACACCATATATTTT.